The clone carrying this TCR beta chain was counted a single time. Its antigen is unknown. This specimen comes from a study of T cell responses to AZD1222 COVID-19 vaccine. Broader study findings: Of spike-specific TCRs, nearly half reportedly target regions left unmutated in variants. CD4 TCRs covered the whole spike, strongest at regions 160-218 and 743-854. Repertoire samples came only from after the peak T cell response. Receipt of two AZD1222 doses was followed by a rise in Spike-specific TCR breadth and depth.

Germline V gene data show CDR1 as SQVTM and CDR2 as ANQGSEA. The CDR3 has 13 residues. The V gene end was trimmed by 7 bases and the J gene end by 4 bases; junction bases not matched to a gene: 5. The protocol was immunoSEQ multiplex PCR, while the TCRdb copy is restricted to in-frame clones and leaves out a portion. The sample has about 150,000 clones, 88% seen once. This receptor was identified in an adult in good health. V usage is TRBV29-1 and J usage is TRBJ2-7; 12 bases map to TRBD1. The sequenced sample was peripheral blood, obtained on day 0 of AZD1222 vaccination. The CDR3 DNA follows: TGCAGCGCCTCGGGACAGGGGGCTTACGAGCAGTACTTC. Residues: CSASGQGAYEQYF.